These 27 T cell receptor beta chains originate from one sample sequenced in a study of blood T cell repertoires in COVID-19. Libraries were prepared by immunoSEQ multiplex PCR; TCRdb keeps only in-frame clonotypes and omits some of them. The sample records some 86,000 clones, 65% to 85% being singletons. The sample was peripheral blood. The receptors stem from a woman over 75 with active or convalescent COVID-19.

This clone appeared a few times. The rearrangement joins TRBV9 to TRBJ1-4; the D gene is possibly TRBD1 (5 bases). The length of the CDR3 is 12 residues. Germline CDR1 reads SGDLS; CDR2 reads YYNGEE. Trimming took 6 bases from V and 7 from J, leaving 10 bases between them. CDR3 coding DNA: TGTGCCAGCACCACAGGCGGTGAAAAACTGTTTTTT. Its protein product is CASTTGGEKLFF. Complete variable domain (other parts from reference TRBV9 and TRBJ1-4): DSGVTQTPKHLITATGQRVTLRCSPRSGDLSVYWYQQSLDQGLQFLIQYYNGEERAKGNILERFSAQQFPDLHSELNLSSLELGDSALYFCASTTGGEKLFFGSGTQLSVL.

The chain carries TRBV28 and TRBJ1-2, with TRBD1 matching 8 bases. Germline lookup yields CDR1 MDHEN and CDR2 SYDVKM. CDR3 length: 14 amino acids. With 6 bases clipped from V and 5 bases from J, the junction kept 8 bases outside the gene matches. This chain's CDR3 is CASRRTGGGYGYTF. The CDR3 DNA reads TGTGCCAGCAGACGAACAGGGGGAGGTTATGGCTACACCTTC.

This clone is labeled as medium-sized. V usage is TRBV10-3 and J usage is TRBJ2-7, with TRBD1 identical over 7 bases. This CDR3 is built from 14 residues. Losses at the gene ends were 3 bases for V and 2 bases for J; bases not matched to a gene: 4. Germline V CDR1 and CDR2: ENHRY, SYGVKD. The CDR3 region has the DNA TGTGCCATCAGTGACAGGACAGGCCCCTACGAGCAGTACTTC. Amino acids: CAISDRTGPYEQYF.

This clone was counted only a few times. The J gene is TRBJ2-7, the V gene TRBV21-1; the table's D gene call, TRBD1, was not cross checked with the DNA. TRBV21-1 is a listed pseudogene. This CDR3 is 14 amino acids long. CDR3 DNA: TGTGCCAGCAGCGACAGGGAACGATACTACGAGCAGTACTTC. It is translated as CASSDRERYYEQYF.

In its sample, this clone was seen a few times. CDR3: CASSAPGSSTEAFF. CDR3 DNA: TGTGCCAGCAGCGCACCGGGTAGTAGCACTGAAGCTTTCTTT. The chain combines TRBV9 with TRBJ1-1, with D unresolved. The CDR3 sequence is 14 residues long. From germline, CDR1 is SGDLS and CDR2 YYNGEE. V gave up 3 bases and J gave up 4 bases, with 13 bases separating them. The whole variable domain, filled in from reference TRBV9 and TRBJ1-1, reads DSGVTQTPKHLITATGQRVTLRCSPRSGDLSVYWYQQSLDQGLQFLIQYYNGEERAKGNILERFSAQQFPDLHSELNLSSLELGDSALYFCASSAPGSSTEAFFGQGTRLTVV.

This clone came up once. This chain links TRBV6-5 with TRBJ1-1, with a tentative D call TRBD1 (6 bases). Trimming shortened V by 2 bases and J by 1 base, and 11 bases separated the two germline ends. Per germline, CDR1 MNHEY and CDR2 SVGAGI. The CDR3 has 15 amino acids. CDR3 sequence reads: CASSYTGKKNTEAFF. DNA of the CDR3: TGTGCCAGCAGTTACACAGGGAAGAAGAACACTGAAGCTTTCTTT.

This rearrangement joins TRBV15 to TRBJ1-4; D may be TRBD1 (5 bases). Germline V gene lookup returns CDR1 LNHNV and CDR2 YYDKDF (reference sequence). This CDR3 contains 15 residues. Trimming left V 4 bases short and J 4 bases short, with 13 bases between. The CDR3 DNA follows: TGTGCCACCAGCAAAACGGACATCGTTAATGAAAAACTGTTTTTT. It encodes CATSKTDIVNEKLFF.

This chain connects TRBV28 to TRBJ2-2; D is perhaps TRBD2 (6 bases). This CDR3 has 15 amino acids. CDR1 is MDHEN and CDR2 is SYDVKM in the germline V gene. Between the trimmed V and J ends, which lost 3 bases and 0 bases, there was a span of 8 bases. CDR3 residues: CASSFAGPNTGELFF. CDR3 coding DNA: TGTGCCAGCAGTTTCGCGGGACCGAACACCGGGGAGCTGTTTTTT.

Only a few counts were recorded for this clone. This chain links TRBV6-5 with TRBJ2-6; no clear D. The CDR3 runs 14 residues. V shed 11 bases and J shed 0 bases, with 11 bases lying between them. The germline gives CDR1 MNHEY, CDR2 SVGAGI. The CDR3, as DNA: TGTGCCGGGCAAGTGGACTCTGGGGCCAACGTCCTGACTTTC. It is translated as CAGQVDSGANVLTF.

This clone was seen once. This chain uses TRBV28 with TRBJ1-4; possibly TRBD1 for D (5 bases). This CDR3 contains 16 residues. Germline V gives CDR1 MDHEN, CDR2 SYDVKM. V gave up 5 bases and J gave up 8 bases, with 21 bases separating them. In DNA, the CDR3 is TGTGCCAGCAGTCTGACTCGGGACTCCGTAAAAGAAAAACTGTTTTTT. Protein sequence: CASSLTRDSVKEKLFF.

The gene calls are TRBV28 and TRBJ1-1, with a weak D call TRBD1 (6 bases). This CDR3 comprises 15 residues. CDR1 and CDR2 from the germline V gene are MDHEN and SYDVKM. V shed 6 bases and J shed 3 bases, with 17 bases lying between them. CDR3 protein: CASSTQGNQDTEAFF. In DNA, the CDR3 is TGTGCCAGCAGCACCCAGGGGAATCAAGACACTGAAGCTTTCTTT.

CDR3 sequence (DNA): TGTGCCAGCAGTTTCCCCGACAGTTCTTATGGCTACACCTTC. It translates to CASSFPDSSYGYTF. The chain is built from TRBV28 and TRBJ1-2, with D possibly matching TRBD1 (5 bases). V shed 3 bases and J shed 5 bases, with 13 bases lying between them. The CDR3 consists of 14 residues. The germline CDR1 and CDR2 sequences are MDHEN and SYDVKM.

The CDR3 protein is CASSPTQGARDTGELFF. CDR3 coding DNA: TGTGCCAGCAGCCCCACCCAGGGGGCGCGGGACACCGGGGAGCTGTTTTTT. The chain combines TRBV21-1 with TRBJ2-2; TRBD1 is the table's D call, not checked against the DNA. TRBV21-1 corresponds to a pseudogene. This CDR3 has 17 residues.

The chain recombines TRBV7-8 with TRBJ1-2, with D maybe TRBD1 (5 bases). V lost 4 bases to trimming and J lost 2 bases, with 14 bases between them. This CDR3 spans 15 amino acids. Germline V gene data show CDR1 as SGHVS and CDR2 as FQNEAQ. CDR3 protein: CASSSRAGWNYGYTF. The DNA for the CDR3 is TGTGCCAGCAGCTCTCGGGCAGGGTGGAACTATGGCTACACCTTC.

The rearrangement joins TRBV28 to TRBJ2-1, with a tentative D call TRBD2 (5 bases). V lost 1 base and J 7 bases, leaving 8 bases between the germline ends. CDR3 length: 13 residues. The germline CDR1 and CDR2 sequences are MDHEN and SYDVKM. Written as DNA, the CDR3 is TGTGCCAGCAGTTTATCGGGGTCTAATGAGCAGTTCTTC. Translation gives CASSLSGSNEQFF.

This clone occurred a few times. V usage is TRBV15 and J usage is TRBJ1-2; 7 bases line up with TRBD1. V lost 4 bases and J lost 5; bases outside the gene matches: 10. The germline CDR1 and CDR2 sequences are LNHNV and YYDKDF (reference sequence). This CDR3 spans 15 amino acids. CDR3 sequence: CATSTRQGHPYGYTF. The CDR3 DNA reads TGTGCCACCAGCACAAGACAGGGTCACCCGTATGGCTACACCTTC.

This sequence joins TRBV10-2 and TRBJ2-2, with D maybe TRBD2 (6 bases). The V gene's germline CDR1 is WSHSY and CDR2 SAAADI. This CDR3 has 16 residues. V was cut by 0 bases and J by 4 bases, with 12 bases left in between. CDR3 in amino acids: CASSESGGRRTGELFF. The DNA of the CDR3 is TGCGCCAGCAGTGAGTCGGGAGGACGCCGCACCGGGGAGCTGTTTTTT.

This clone was observed many times. The chain employs TRBV2 and TRBJ2-7; a weak D match, TRBD2 (6 bases). The CDR3 totals 14 residues. The germline V and J ends were trimmed by 3 bases and 2 bases, with 11 bases remaining between them. Germline V CDR1 and CDR2: SNHLY, FYNNEI. The CDR3 protein is CASSDLATAYEQYF. The CDR3 DNA follows: TGTGCCAGCAGTGATCTAGCGACCGCCTACGAGCAGTACTTC.

Remarks on this clone: At one end the junction does not follow the germline gene, possibly because of a read error. The gene calls are TRBV10-3 and TRBJ1-4; 7 bases agree with TRBD1. The CDR3 spans 13 residues. Germline V gene sequence: CDR1 ENHRY, CDR2 SYGVKD. CDR3: CAIRDRDNEKLFF. Here the CDR3 DNA reads TGTGCGATCAGGGACAGAGATAATGAAAAACTGTTTTTT.

The genes are TRBV6-4 and TRBJ2-2; D is uncertain. The CDR3 extends over 14 amino acids. Germline V CDR1 and CDR2: MRHNA, SNTAGT. The V gene lost 3 bases and the J gene lost 5 bases, with 10 bases spanning the gap. CDR3 nucleotide sequence: TGTGCCAGCAGTGAGCTTGCGGCGACCGGGGAGCTGTTTTTT. The encoded protein is CASSELAATGELFF.

This clone was detected a few times. The chain uses TRBV19 and TRBJ1-5; D is unresolved. This CDR3 is 13 amino acids long. Germline V gives CDR1 LNHDA, CDR2 SQIVND (reference sequence). With 5 bases removed from V and 3 bases from J, the gap between germline ends came to 8 bases. The CDR3 here is CASSRSLNQPQHF. CDR3 coding DNA: TGTGCCAGTAGTCGGAGCCTCAATCAGCCCCAGCATTTT.

The CDR3 nucleotides are TGTGCCAGTATCTCGACAGGGGGCTCAGACACTGAAGCTTTCTTT. Amino acids: CASISTGGSDTEAFF. This sequence joins TRBV28 and TRBJ1-1; 10 positions agree with TRBD1. V dropped 9 bases and J dropped 3; count of bases not matched to a gene: 10. This CDR3 region has 15 residues. Germline V gene data show CDR1 as MDHEN and CDR2 as SYDVKM.

This clone has only a few counts. The gene calls are TRBV10-2 and TRBJ1-3; 7 positions match TRBD1. Germline V CDR1 and CDR2: WSHSY, SAAADI. This CDR3 region has 19 residues. Germline trimming cut 2 bases from V and 3 bases from J; bases unmatched to any gene: 16. CDR3 amino acids: CASSEPPTHDRVFGNTIYF. The CDR3 bases are TGCGCCAGCAGTGAGCCACCCACCCATGACAGGGTATTTGGAAACACCATATATTTT.

The rearrangement links TRBV6-2 or TRBV6-3 to TRBJ2-2; TRBD2 might be the D (5 bases). Germline V gene lookup returns CDR1 MNHEY and CDR2 SVGEGT. This CDR3 spans 16 amino acids. Trimming shortened V by 0 bases and J by 3 bases, and 11 bases separated the two germline ends. CDR3 residues: CASSYSPSSYTGELFF. For the CDR3, the DNA is TGTGCCAGCAGTTACTCGCCTAGCTCCTACACCGGGGAGCTGTTTTTT.

This clone was picked up one time. The chain joins TRBV6-1 to TRBJ1-5; D not certain. There are 15 residues in the CDR3. Germline loops: CDR1 MNHNS, CDR2 SASEGT. With 1 base removed from V and 2 bases from J, the gap between germline ends came to 9 bases. The DNA for the CDR3 is TGTGCCAGCAGTGAAGAGGGAGCGGGCAATCAGCCCCAGCATTTT. This translates into CASSEEGAGNQPQHF.

The chain couples TRBV6-5 to TRBJ2-7, with D uncertain. Trimming removed 0 bases from V and 3 bases from J, with 6 bases in between. The CDR3 spans 13 residues. Germline lookup yields CDR1 MNHEY and CDR2 SVGAGI. The DNA for the CDR3 is TGTGCCAGCAGTTACTCGTTCGGCTACGAGCAGTACTTC. Translated, it gives CASSYSFGYEQYF.

The genes are TRBV19 and TRBJ1-2; no firm D call. CDR3 length: 13 residues. Germline V CDR1 and CDR2: LNHDA, SQIVND (reference sequence). V was pared by 5 bases and J by 8 bases, with 15 bases between. In DNA form, the CDR3 reads TGTGCCAGTAGTCCACGCAGAGGGCCCGGCTACACCTTC. Residues: CASSPRRGPGYTF.